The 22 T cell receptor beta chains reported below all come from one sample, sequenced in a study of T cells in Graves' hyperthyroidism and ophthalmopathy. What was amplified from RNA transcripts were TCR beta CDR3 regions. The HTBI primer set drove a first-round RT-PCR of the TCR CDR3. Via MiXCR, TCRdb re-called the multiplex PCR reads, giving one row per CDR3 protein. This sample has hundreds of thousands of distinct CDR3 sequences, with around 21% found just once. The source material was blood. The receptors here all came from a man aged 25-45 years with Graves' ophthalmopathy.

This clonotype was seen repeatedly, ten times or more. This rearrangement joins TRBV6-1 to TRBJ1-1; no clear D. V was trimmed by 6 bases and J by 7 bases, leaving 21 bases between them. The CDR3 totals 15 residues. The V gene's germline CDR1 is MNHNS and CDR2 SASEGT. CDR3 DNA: TGTGCCAGCAGGTCCGGTAGCTCGGGAAGGGATGAAGCTTTCTTT. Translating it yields CASRSGSSGRDEAFF.

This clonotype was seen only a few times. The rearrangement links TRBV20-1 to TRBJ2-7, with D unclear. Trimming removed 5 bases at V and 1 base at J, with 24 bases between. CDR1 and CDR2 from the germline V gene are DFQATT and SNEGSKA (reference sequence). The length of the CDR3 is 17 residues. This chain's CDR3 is CSAPDPPGSSASYEQYF. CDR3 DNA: TGCAGTGCTCCCGACCCCCCTGGGTCTAGTGCTTCCTACGAGCAGTACTTC.

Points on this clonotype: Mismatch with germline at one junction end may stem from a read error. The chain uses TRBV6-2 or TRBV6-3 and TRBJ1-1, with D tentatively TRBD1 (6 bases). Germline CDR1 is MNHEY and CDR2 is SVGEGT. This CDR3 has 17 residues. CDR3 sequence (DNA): TGTGCCAGCAGTAGGAGGTACAGGGCCCGCATGAACGCTGAAGCTTTCTTT. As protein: CASSRRYRARMNAEAFF.

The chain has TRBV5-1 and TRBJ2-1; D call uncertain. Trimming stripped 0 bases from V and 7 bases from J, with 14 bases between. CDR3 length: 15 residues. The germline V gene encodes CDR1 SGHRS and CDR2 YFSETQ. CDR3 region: CASSLAPVLPNEQFF. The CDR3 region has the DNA TGCGCCAGCAGCTTGGCCCCAGTTCTCCCGAATGAGCAGTTCTTC. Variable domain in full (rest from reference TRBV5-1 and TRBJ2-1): KAGVTQTPRYLIKTRGQQVTLSCSPISGHRSVSWYQQTPGQGLQFLFEYFSETQRNKGNFPGRFSGRQFSNSRSEMNVSTLELGDSALYLCASSLAPVLPNEQFFGPGTRLTVL.

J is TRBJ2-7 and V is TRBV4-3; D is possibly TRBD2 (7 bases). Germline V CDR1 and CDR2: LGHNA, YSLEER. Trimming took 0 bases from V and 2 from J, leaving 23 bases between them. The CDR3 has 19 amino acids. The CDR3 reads CASSQERRSRGGGTYEQYF. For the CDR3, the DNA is TGCGCCAGCAGCCAAGAAAGACGCTCCAGAGGGGGGGGGACCTACGAGCAGTACTTC.

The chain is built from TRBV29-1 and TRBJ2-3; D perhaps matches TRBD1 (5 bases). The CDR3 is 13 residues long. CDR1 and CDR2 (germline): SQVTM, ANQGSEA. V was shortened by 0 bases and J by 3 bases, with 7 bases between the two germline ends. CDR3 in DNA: TGCAGCGTTGAAGACCAGGGAACAGATACGCAGTATTTT. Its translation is CSVEDQGTDTQYF.

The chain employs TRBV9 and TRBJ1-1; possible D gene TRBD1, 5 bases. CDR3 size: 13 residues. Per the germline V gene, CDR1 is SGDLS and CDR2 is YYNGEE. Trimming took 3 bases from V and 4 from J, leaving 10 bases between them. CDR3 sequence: CASSARGSTEAFF. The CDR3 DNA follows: TGTGCCAGCAGCGCCCGGGGGAGCACTGAAGCTTTCTTT. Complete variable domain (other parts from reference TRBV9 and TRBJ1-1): DSGVTQTPKHLITATGQRVTLRCSPRSGDLSVYWYQQSLDQGLQFLIQYYNGEERAKGNILERFSAQQFPDLHSELNLSSLELGDSALYFCASSARGSTEAFFGQGTRLTVV.

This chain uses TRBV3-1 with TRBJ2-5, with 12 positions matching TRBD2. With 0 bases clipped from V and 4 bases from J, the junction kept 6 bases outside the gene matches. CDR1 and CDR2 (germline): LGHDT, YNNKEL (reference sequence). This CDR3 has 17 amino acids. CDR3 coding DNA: TGTGCCAGCAGCCAAGATCGACTAGCGGGAGTAAGAGAGACCCAGTACTTC. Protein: CASSQDRLAGVRETQYF.

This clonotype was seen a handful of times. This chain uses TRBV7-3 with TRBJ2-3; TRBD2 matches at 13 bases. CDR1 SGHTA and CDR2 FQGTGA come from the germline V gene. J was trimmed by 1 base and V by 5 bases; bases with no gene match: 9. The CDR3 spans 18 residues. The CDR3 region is CASSTNGLAGVGTDTQYF. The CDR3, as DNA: TGTGCCAGCAGCACGAACGGACTAGCGGGAGTAGGCACAGATACGCAGTATTTT.

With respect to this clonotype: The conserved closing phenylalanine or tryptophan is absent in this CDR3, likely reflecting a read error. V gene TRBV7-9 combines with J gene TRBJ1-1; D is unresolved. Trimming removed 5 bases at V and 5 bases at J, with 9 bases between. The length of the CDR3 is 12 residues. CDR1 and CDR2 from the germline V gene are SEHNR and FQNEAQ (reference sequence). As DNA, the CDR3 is TGTGCCAGCAGCCCGATCGGAACTGAAGCTTTCTCT. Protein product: CASSPIGTEAFS.

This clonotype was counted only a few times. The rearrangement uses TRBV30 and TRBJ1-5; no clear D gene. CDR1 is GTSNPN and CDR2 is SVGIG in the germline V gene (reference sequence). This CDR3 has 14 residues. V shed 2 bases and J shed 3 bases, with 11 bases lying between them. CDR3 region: CAWSWNSYNQPQHF. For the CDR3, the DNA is TGTGCCTGGAGTTGGAACAGCTACAATCAGCCCCAGCATTTT.

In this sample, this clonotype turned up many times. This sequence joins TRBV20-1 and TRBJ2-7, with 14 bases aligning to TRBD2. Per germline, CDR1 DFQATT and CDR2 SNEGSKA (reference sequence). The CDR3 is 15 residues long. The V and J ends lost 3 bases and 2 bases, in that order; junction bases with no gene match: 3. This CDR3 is CSASGLAGGTYEQYF. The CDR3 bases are TGCAGTGCTAGTGGACTAGCGGGAGGAACCTACGAGCAGTACTTC.

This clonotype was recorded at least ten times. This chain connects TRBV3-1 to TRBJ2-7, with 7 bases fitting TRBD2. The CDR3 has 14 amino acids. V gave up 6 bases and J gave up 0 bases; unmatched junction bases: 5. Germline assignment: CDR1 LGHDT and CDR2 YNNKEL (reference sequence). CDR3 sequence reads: CASRSGTGSYEQYF. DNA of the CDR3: TGTGCCAGCAGGAGCGGGACTGGCTCCTACGAGCAGTACTTC.

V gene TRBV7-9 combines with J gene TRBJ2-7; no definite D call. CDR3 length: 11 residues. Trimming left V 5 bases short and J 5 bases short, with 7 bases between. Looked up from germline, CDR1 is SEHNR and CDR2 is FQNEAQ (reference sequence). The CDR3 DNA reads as TGTGCCAGCAGCGTGGGCCACGAGCAGTACTTC. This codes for CASSVGHEQYF. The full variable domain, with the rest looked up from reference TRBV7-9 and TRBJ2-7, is DTGVSQNPRHKITKRGQNVTFRCDPISEHNRLYWYRQTLGQGPEFLTYFQNEAQLEKSRLLSDRFSAERPKGSFSTLEIQRTEQGDSAMYLCASSVGHEQYFGPGTRLTVT.

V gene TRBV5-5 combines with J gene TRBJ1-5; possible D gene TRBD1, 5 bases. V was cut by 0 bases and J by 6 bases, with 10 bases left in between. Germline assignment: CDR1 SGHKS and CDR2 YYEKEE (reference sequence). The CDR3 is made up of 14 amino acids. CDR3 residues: CASSLEGLLQPQHF. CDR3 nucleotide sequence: TGTGCCAGCAGCTTGGAGGGACTCCTTCAGCCCCAGCATTTT.

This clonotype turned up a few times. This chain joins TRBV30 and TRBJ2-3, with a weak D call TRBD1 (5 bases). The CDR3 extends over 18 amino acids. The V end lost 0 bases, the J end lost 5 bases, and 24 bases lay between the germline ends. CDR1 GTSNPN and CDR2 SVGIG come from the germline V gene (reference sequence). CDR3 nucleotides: TGTGCCTGGAGTGTACGCCCCGGGCAGGGCCCGCAGGGAGATACGCAGTATTTT. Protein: CAWSVRPGQGPQGDTQYF.

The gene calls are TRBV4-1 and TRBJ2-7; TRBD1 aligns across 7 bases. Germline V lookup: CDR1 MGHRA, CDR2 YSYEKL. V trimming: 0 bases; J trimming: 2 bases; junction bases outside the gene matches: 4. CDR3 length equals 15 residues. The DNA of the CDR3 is TGCGCCAGCAGCCAAGATGACGGGACAGCCTACGAGCAGTACTTC. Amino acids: CASSQDDGTAYEQYF.

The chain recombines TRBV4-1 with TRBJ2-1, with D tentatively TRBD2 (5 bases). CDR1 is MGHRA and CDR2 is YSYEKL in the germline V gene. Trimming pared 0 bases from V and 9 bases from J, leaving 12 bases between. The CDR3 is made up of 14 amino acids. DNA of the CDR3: TGCGCCAGCAGCCAAGATCAAAGCGGCGCTGAGCAGTTCTTC. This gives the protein CASSQDQSGAEQFF.

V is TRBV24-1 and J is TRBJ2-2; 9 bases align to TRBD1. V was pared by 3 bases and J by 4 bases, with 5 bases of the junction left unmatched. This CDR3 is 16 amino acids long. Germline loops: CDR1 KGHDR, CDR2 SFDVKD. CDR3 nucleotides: TGTGCCACCAGTGATAGGACAGGGGTTTTCACCGGGGAGCTGTTTTTT. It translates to CATSDRTGVFTGELFF.

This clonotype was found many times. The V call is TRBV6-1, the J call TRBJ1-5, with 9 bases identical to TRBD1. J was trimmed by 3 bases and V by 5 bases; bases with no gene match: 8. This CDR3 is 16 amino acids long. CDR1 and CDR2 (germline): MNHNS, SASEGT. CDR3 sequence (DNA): TGTGCCAGCAGTAAAGGACAGGGGCCTCTCAATCAGCCCCAGCATTTT. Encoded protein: CASSKGQGPLNQPQHF.

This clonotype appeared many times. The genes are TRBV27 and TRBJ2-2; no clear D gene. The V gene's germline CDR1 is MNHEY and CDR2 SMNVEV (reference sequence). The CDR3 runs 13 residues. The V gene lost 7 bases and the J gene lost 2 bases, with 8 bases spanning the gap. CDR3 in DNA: TGTGCCAGCACTGGCGGTAACACCGGGGAGCTGTTTTTT. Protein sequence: CASTGGNTGELFF.

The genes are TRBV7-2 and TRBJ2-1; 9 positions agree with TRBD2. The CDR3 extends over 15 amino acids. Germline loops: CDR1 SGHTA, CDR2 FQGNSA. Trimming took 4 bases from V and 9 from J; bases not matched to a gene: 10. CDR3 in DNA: TGTGCCAGCAGCTCGAACGCGGGGGGGGATGGTGAGCAGTTCTTC. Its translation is CASSSNAGGDGEQFF.